These 10 T cell receptor beta chains came from one sample sequenced in a study of cytomegalovirus exposure and HLA in healthy donors. 60 Vbeta and 13 Jbeta primers were used in PCR. Here immunoSEQ multiplex PCR was the method, and the copy in TCRdb shows in-frame clones only, minus some. The sample has about 130,000 clones, 60% to 75% seen once. Source material: PBMCs. The source is a woman aged 50 to 60 in good health and CMV-seropositive.

V gene TRBV27 combines with J gene TRBJ2-2; TRBD2 agrees at 13 bases. Germline V gene sequence: CDR1 MNHEY, CDR2 SMNVEV (reference sequence). This CDR3 has 16 residues. Trimming cost V 7 bases and J 7 bases; bases outside gene matches: 9. The CDR3 protein is CASTELAGGLDGELFF. The CDR3 DNA is TGTGCCAGCACAGAACTAGCGGGGGGGCTCGACGGGGAGCTGTTTTTT.

This chain uses TRBV11-3 with TRBJ1-6; D is uncertain. This CDR3 region has 13 residues. Germline-derived CDR1 and CDR2 are SGHNT and YENEEA. Trimming stripped 1 base from V and 7 bases from J, with 5 bases between. The CDR3 loop is CASSLGGNSPLHF. The DNA of the CDR3 is TGTGCCAGCAGCTTAGGCGGCAATTCACCCCTCCACTTT.

V and J are TRBV2 and TRBJ1-2, with D possibly TRBD1 on 5 matching bases. Germline V gene data show CDR1 as SNHLY and CDR2 as FYNNEI. V lost 6 bases and J 13 bases, leaving 18 bases between the germline ends. CDR3 length: 12 residues. The CDR3 DNA reads TGTGCCAGCAGGTTTCAGGGCCCTTCGTTCACCTTC. Translated: CASRFQGPSFTF.

This clone was observed a single time. J is TRBJ2-2 and V is TRBV6-1; 7 nucleotides agree with TRBD2. The V gene's germline CDR1 is MNHNS and CDR2 SASEGT. This CDR3 region has 15 residues. V lost 9 bases and J lost 5; bases outside the gene matches: 12. Written as DNA, the CDR3 is TGTGCCAGTCGCCACCTAGCGGTGGGGACCGGGGAGCTGTTTTTT. Residues: CASRHLAVGTGELFF.

This sequence joins TRBV7-9 and TRBJ2-1; TRBD2 matches at 11 bases. The CDR3 has 15 amino acids. With V trimmed by 5 bases and J by 12 bases, 12 bases remained unmatched. Germline V gives CDR1 SEHNR, CDR2 FQNEAQ (reference sequence). The CDR3 DNA reads TGTGCCAGCAGCCGACTAGCGGGACAAACCGAGGGGCAGTTCTTC. It codes for CASSRLAGQTEGQFF.

The genes are TRBV5-4 and TRBJ2-7; 7 nucleotides line up with TRBD2. The CDR3 covers 13 residues. Germline V CDR1 and CDR2: SGHNT, YYREEE (reference sequence). The V segment lost 2 bases and the J segment 2 bases; nucleotides outside the gene matches: 1. The CDR3 coding sequence is TGTGCCAGCAGCTTTGGGGGGGCCTACGAGCAGTACTTC. Amino acid sequence: CASSFGGAYEQYF.

The rearrangement links TRBV18 to TRBJ2-2, with 7 bases matching TRBD2. The J segment lost 5 bases and the V segment lost 3 bases, leaving 9 bases of the junction unmatched. Germline V gives CDR1 KGHSH, CDR2 LQKENI. The CDR3 has 16 residues. CDR3 sequence: CASSPPDKGGTGELFF. DNA of the CDR3: TGTGCCAGCTCACCCCCCGACAAGGGAGGGACCGGGGAGCTGTTTTTT.

This clone showed up just a few times. The chain uses TRBV5-4 and TRBJ2-7; TRBD1 is a possible D gene (7 bases). The germline V gene has CDR1 SGHNT and CDR2 YYREEE (reference sequence). The CDR3 spans 16 residues. V shed 0 bases and J shed 1 base, with 14 bases lying between them. The CDR3 loop is CASSLGPQGGSYEQYF. The CDR3 region has the DNA TGTGCCAGCAGCTTGGGACCGCAGGGGGGATCCTACGAGCAGTACTTC.

This clone was found once. The gene calls are TRBV11-2 and TRBJ2-2; TRBD1 is a possible D gene (5 bases). This CDR3 is 14 amino acids long. V was clipped by 3 bases and J by 6 bases, with 11 bases between them. Germline V gene sequence: CDR1 SGHAT, CDR2 FQNNGV. CDR3 loop: CASSLGQGSGELFF. CDR3 nucleotide sequence: TGTGCCAGCAGCTTGGGGCAGGGCTCCGGGGAGCTGTTTTTT.

This clone was seen a single time. The rearrangement links TRBV19 to TRBJ2-3; 8 positions match TRBD2. This CDR3 has 17 amino acids. The V gene end was trimmed by 6 bases and the J gene end by 3 bases; junction bases not matched to a gene: 14. Per germline, CDR1 LNHDA and CDR2 SQIVND (reference sequence). The CDR3 here is CASRGWRGARLTDTQYF. Written as DNA, the CDR3 is TGTGCCAGTAGGGGATGGCGGGGGGCCCGATTGACAGATACGCAGTATTTT. The variable domain in full, completed from reference TRBV19 and TRBJ2-3, reads DGGITQSPKYLFRKEGQNVTLSCEQNLNHDAMYWYRQDPGQGLRLIYYSQIVNDFQKGDIAEGYSVSREKKESFPLTVTSAQKNPTAFYLCASRGWRGARLTDTQYFGPGTRLTVL.